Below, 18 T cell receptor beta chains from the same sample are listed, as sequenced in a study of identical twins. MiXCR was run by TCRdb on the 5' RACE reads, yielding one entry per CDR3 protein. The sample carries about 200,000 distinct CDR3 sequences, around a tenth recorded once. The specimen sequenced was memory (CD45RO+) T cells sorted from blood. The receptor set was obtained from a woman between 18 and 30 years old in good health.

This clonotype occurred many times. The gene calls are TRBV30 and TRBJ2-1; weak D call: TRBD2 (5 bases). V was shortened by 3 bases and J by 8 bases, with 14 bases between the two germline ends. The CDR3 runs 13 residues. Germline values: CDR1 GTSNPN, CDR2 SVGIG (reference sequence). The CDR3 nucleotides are TGTGCCTGGAGGGGTACTAGGCTCGATGAGCAGTTCTTC. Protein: CAWRGTRLDEQFF.

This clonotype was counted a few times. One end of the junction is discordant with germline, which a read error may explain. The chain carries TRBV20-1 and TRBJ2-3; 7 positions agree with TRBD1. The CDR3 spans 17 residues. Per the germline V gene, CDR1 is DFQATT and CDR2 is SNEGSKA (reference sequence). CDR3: CCADDIDRVEGTDTQYF. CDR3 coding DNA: TGCTGTGCTGACGACATTGACAGGGTCGAAGGCACAGATACGCAGTATTTT.

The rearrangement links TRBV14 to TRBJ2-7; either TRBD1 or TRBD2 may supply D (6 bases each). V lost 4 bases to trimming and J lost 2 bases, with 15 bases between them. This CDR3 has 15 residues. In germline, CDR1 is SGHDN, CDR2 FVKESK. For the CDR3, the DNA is TGTGCCAGCAGCCGTACGCGGGACAATACCTACGAGCAGTACTTC. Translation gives CASSRTRDNTYEQYF.

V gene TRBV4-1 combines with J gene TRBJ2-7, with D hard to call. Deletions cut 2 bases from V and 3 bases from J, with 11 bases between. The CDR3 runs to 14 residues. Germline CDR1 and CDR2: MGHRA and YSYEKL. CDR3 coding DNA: TGCGCCAGCAGCCAACCAGAGGCCTACTACGAGCAGTACTTC. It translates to CASSQPEAYYEQYF.

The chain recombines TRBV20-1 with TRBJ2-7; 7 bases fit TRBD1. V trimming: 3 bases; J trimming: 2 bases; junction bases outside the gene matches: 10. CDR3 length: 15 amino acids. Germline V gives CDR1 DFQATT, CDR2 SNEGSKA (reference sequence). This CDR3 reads CSASAGTDYTYEQYF. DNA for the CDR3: TGCAGTGCTAGTGCCGGGACAGATTACACCTACGAGCAGTACTTC.

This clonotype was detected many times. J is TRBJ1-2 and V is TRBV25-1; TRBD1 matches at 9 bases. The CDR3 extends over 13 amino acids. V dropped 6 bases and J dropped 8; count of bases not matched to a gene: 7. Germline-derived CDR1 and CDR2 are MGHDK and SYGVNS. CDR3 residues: CASRKQGAGGYTF. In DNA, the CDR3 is TGTGCCAGCAGAAAACAGGGGGCGGGCGGCTACACCTTC.

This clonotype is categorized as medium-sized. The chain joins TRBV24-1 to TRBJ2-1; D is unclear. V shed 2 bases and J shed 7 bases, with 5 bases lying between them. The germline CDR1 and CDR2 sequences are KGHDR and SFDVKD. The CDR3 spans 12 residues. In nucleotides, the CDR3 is TGTGCCACCAGTGATTCCTTAAATGAGCAGTTCTTC. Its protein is CATSDSLNEQFF.

The CDR3, as DNA: TGCAGTGCTAGATCTAGCGGGGGAATCGGAGTGGGGACAGATACGCAGTATTTT. Amino acids: CSARSSGGIGVGTDTQYF. This rearrangement joins TRBV20-1 to TRBJ2-3, with 10 bases aligning to TRBD2. Germline V gene lookup returns CDR1 DFQATT and CDR2 SNEGSKA (reference sequence). V gave up 2 bases and J gave up 3 bases; unmatched junction bases: 14. The length of the CDR3 is 18 residues.

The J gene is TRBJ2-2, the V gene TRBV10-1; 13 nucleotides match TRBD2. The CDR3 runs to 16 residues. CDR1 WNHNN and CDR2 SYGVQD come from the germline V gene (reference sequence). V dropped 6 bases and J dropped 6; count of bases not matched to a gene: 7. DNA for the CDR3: TGCGCCAGCAGCGCAGGGACTAGCGGGAATGCCGGGGAGCTGTTTTTT. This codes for CASSAGTSGNAGELFF.

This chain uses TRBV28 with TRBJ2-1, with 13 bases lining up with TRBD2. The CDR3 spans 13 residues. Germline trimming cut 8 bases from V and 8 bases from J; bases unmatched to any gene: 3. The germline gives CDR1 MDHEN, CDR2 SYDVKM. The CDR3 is CASGLAGVHEQFF. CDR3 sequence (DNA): TGTGCCAGCGGACTAGCGGGAGTCCATGAGCAGTTCTTC.

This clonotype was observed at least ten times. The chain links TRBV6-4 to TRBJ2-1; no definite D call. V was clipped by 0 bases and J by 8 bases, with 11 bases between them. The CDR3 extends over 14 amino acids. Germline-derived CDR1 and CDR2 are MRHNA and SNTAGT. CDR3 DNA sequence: TGTGCCAGCAGTGACTCCTACGGAGTCGATGAGCAGTTCTTC. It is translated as CASSDSYGVDEQFF.

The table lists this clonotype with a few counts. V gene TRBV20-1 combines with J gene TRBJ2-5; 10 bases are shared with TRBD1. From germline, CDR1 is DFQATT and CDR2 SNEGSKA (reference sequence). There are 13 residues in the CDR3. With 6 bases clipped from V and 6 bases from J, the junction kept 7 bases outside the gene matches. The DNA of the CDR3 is TGCAGTGCGCCCGGGACAGGGGTAAAGACCCAGTACTTC. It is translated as CSAPGTGVKTQYF.

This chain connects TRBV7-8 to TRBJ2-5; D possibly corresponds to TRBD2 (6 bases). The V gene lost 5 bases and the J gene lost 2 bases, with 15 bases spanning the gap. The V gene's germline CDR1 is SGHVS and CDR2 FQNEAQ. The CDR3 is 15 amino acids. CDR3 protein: CASSPDGTLQETQYF. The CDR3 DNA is TGTGCCAGCAGCCCGGACGGGACTCTGCAAGAGACCCAGTACTTC.

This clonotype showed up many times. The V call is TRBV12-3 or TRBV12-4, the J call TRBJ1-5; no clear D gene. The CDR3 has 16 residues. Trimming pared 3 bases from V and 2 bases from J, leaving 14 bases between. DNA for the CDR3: TGTGCCAGCAGTTTGGGCACCACAAACGGCAATCAGCCCCAGCATTTT. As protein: CASSLGTTNGNQPQHF.

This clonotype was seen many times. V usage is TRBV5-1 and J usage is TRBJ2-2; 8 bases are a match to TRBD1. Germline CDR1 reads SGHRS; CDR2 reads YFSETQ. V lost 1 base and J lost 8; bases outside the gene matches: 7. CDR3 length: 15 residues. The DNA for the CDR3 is TGCGCCAGCAGCTTGCAAACCCGGGACAGGGGGGAGCTGTTTTTT. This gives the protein CASSLQTRDRGELFF.

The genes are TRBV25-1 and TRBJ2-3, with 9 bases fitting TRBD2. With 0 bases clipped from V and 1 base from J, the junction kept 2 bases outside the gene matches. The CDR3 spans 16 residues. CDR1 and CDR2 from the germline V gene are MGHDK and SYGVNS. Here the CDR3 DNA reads TGTGCCAGCAGTGAATATAGCGGGGGACGCACAGATACGCAGTATTTT. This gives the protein CASSEYSGGRTDTQYF.

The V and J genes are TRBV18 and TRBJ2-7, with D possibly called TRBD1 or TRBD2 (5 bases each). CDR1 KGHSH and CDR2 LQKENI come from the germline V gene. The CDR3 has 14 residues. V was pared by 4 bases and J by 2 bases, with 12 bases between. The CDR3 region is CASSRDDGAYEQYF. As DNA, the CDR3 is TGTGCCAGCTCACGGGACGACGGGGCCTACGAGCAGTACTTC. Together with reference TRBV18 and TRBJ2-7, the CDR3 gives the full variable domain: NAGVMQNPRHLVRRRGQEARLRCSPMKGHSHVYWYRQLPEEGLKFMVYLQKENIIDESGMPKERFSAEFPKEGPSILRIQQVVRGDSAAYFCASSRDDGAYEQYFGPGTRLTVT.

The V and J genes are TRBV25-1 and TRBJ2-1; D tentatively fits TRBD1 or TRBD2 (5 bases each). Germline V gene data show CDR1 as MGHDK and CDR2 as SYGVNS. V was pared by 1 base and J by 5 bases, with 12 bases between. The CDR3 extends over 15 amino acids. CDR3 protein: CASSELGTDDNEQFF. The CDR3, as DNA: TGTGCCAGCAGTGAATTAGGGACCGATGACAATGAGCAGTTCTTC.